Listed below are T cell receptor beta chains from one sample, sequenced in a study of blood T cell repertoires in COVID-19. The table came from immunoSEQ multiplex PCR; TCRdb's copy has only in-frame clones and leaves some out. The sample holds approximately 28,000 clones, more than 65% seen once. The specimen sequenced was peripheral blood. The receptors here all came from a woman in her fifties or sixties with acute or convalescent COVID-19. Both conserved end residues are part of each CDR3. The order of the fields is clone size, D gene, J gene, V gene, CDR3 protein, CDR3 DNA. A D gene is named only where the DNA matches it firmly. Where a row states a size, it is once, few, many or the class of an expanded clone; other rows omit it.

>.|TRBD1|TRBJ1-1|TRBV9
CASSVDRGEAFF
TGTGCCAGCAGCGTAGACAGGGGAGAAGCTTTCTTT
>once|.|TRBJ2-5|TRBV19
CASSMFGVDHLQETQYF
TGTGCCAGTAGTATGTTCGGGGTCGACCACCTCCAAGAGACCCAGTACTTC
>once|.|TRBJ1-5|TRBV6-5
CASSPGHEPYQPQHF
TGTGCCAGCAGCCCAGGACACGAGCCCTATCAGCCCCAGCATTTT
>.|.|TRBJ2-7|TRBV19
CASSFGQTYEQYF
TGTGCCAGTAGTTTCGGACAGACCTACGAGCAGTACTTC
>.|TRBD2|TRBJ2-3|TRBV27
CASSLAGGSDTQYF
TGTGCCAGCAGTTTGGCGGGGGGGTCAGATACGCAGTATTTT
>.|TRBD2|TRBJ2-1|TRBV27
CASSPSSGVEQFF
TGTGCCAGCAGCCCCTCTAGCGGGGTTGAGCAGTTCTTC
>.|.|TRBJ2-7|TRBV7-2
CASSLPPGGIYEQYF
TGTGCCAGCAGCTTACCCCCCGGGGGAATCTACGAGCAGTACTTC
>.|.|TRBJ1-1|TRBV2
CASSEGTTGPEAFF
TGTGCCAGCAGTGAAGGAACCACGGGTCCTGAAGCTTTCTTT
>.|.|TRBJ1-2|TRBV2
CASSEAGANYGYTF
TGTGCCAGCAGTGAAGCTGGAGCTAACTATGGCTACACCTTC
>.|.|TRBJ1-1|TRBV6-5
CASSYNGLVNTEAFF
TGTGCCAGCAGTTACAATGGGCTGGTGAACACTGAAGCTTTCTTT
>.|.|TRBJ1-3|TRBV3-1/TRBV3-2
CASATEASGNTIYF
TGTGCCAGCGCCACAGAAGCCTCTGGAAACACCATATATTTT
>.|.|TRBJ2-2|TRBV2
CASSGRVLTGELFF
TGTGCCAGCAGTGGGAGGGTACTTACCGGGGAGCTGTTTTTT
>once|.|TRBJ1-5|TRBV2
CASNGWNSNQPQHF
TGTGCCAGCAACGGGTGGAATAGCAATCAGCCCCAGCATTTT
>.|.|TRBJ2-5|TRBV21-1
CASSKSGTSGKETQYF
TGTGCCAGCAGCAAATCCGGGACTAGCGGAAAAGAGACCCAGTACTTC
>.|TRBD1|TRBJ1-2|TRBV10-2
CASSPGTGNPNYGYTF
TGCGCCAGCAGTCCCGGGACAGGGAACCCTAACTATGGCTACACCTTC
>.|.|TRBJ2-3|TRBV4-1
CASSRGGQSDTQYF
TGCGCCAGCAGCAGGGGGGGCCAATCAGATACGCAGTATTTT
>.|TRBD1|TRBJ1-2|TRBV5-6
CASSRSWGQALGVDGYTF
TGTGCCAGCAGTCGGAGCTGGGGACAGGCATTAGGGGTGGATGGCTACACCTTC
>.|TRBD1|TRBJ1-6|TRBV3-1/TRBV3-2
CASSQADRGSYNSPLHF
TGTGCCAGCAGCCAAGCAGACAGGGGCTCCTATAATTCACCCCTCCACTTT
>once|TRBD1|TRBJ1-1|TRBV6-5
CATLQGGGGTEAFF
TGTGCCACCCTGCAAGGGGGCGGAGGCACTGAAGCTTTCTTT
>.|.|TRBJ1-5|TRBV7-9
CASSLSGGNQPQHF
TGTGCCAGCAGCCTGTCAGGGGGCAATCAGCCCCAGCATTTT
>.|.|TRBJ1-1|TRBV18
CASSTSGDTEAFF
TGTGCCAGCTCAACGTCAGGGGACACTGAAGCTTTCTTT
>.|.|TRBJ1-2|TRBV30
CAWGPRAGAIYGYTF
TGTGCCTGGGGACCACGCGCAGGGGCGATCTATGGCTACACCTTC
>.|TRBD1|TRBJ2-5|TRBV7-2
CASSYNRGGETQYF
TGTGCCAGCAGCTACAACAGGGGCGGAGAGACCCAGTACTTC
>.|.|TRBJ1-2|TRBV29-1
CSVMGHSRPRNTF
TGCAGCGTCATGGGACATTCGCGTCCCCGAAACACCTTC
>.|.|TRBJ2-5|TRBV18
CASSPLVQETQYF
TGTGCCAGCTCACCACTCGTCCAAGAGACCCAGTACTTC
>.|TRBD1|TRBJ2-3|TRBV5-1
CASSWDSSPGTDTQYF
TGCGCCAGCAGCTGGGACAGTTCTCCAGGCACAGATACGCAGTATTTT
>.|TRBD1|TRBJ1-1|TRBV3-1/TRBV3-2
CASSHGQGGVNTEAFF
TGTGCCAGCAGCCATGGACAGGGGGGAGTGAACACTGAAGCTTTCTTT
>.|TRBD1|TRBJ1-6|TRBV5-1
CASSMNTGVGSPLHF
TGCGCCAGCAGCATGAACACAGGGGTTGGTTCACCCCTCCACTTT
>.|.|TRBJ1-1|TRBV14
CASSQDPGHGTEAFF
TGTGCCAGCAGCCAAGACCCGGGACACGGAACAGAAGCTTTCTTT
>.|.|TRBJ2-5|TRBV20-1
CSARNIETQYF
TGCAGTGCTAGAAACATAGAGACCCAGTACTTC
>once|.|TRBJ1-6|TRBV6-5
CASSYSQGRNSPLHF
TGTGCCAGCAGTTACAGCCAAGGGAGAAATTCACCCCTCCACTTT
>.|.|TRBJ1-1|TRBV5-5
CASSSMGGSHTEAFF
TGTGCCAGCAGCTCCATGGGGGGGAGTCACACTGAAGCTTTCTTT
>.|TRBD2|TRBJ2-1|TRBV5-1
CASSLGRGGLEQFF
TGCGCCAGCTCTCTCGGGCGGGGGGGCCTTGAGCAGTTCTTC
>.|.|TRBJ2-1|TRBV7-3
CASQRGAGPYNEQFF
TGTGCCAGCCAACGGGGGGCCGGCCCTTACAATGAGCAGTTCTTC
>once|TRBD1|TRBJ1-2|TRBV29-1
CSVGGTGGSYGYTF
TGCAGCGTTGGGGGGACAGGGGGCTCCTATGGCTACACCTTC
>few|.|TRBJ1-5|TRBV5-6
CASSLGQANQPQHF
TGTGCCAGCAGCTTGGGCCAGGCCAATCAGCCCCAGCATTTT
>.|TRBD2|TRBJ2-5|TRBV2
CASSGGGSQETQYF
TGTGCCAGCAGTGGGGGGGGGAGTCAAGAGACCCAGTACTTC
>once|TRBD1|TRBJ1-2|TRBV19
CASSIGGTAHGYTF
TGTGCCAGTAGTATAGGTGGGACAGCCCATGGCTACACCTTC
>.|TRBD1|TRBJ1-2|TRBV28
CASNPLGQGKTYGYTF
TGTGCCAGCAATCCCCTCGGACAGGGGAAGACCTATGGCTACACCTTC